The clone carrying this TCR beta chain was picked up many times. What it binds is unknown. Researchers attached unique molecular identifiers to individual cDNA molecules. TCRdb reprocessed the 5' RACE reads with MiXCR, giving one entry per CDR3 protein. The sample holds about 61,000 distinct CDR3 sequences, about 10% seen once. This sample was taken from a study of early T cells in non-severe SARS-CoV-2 infection. Study background: The input, bulk RNA from unsorted whole blood, was sequenced, and chains were unpaired.

Points from the study as a whole: Matching against VDJdb likely underestimated virus-specific expansions, favoring anti-spike CD8.

This CDR3 has 14 residues. Trimming removed 0 bases at V and 7 bases at J, with 7 bases between. The clonotype comes from an adult who was a healthcare worker with PCR-confirmed SARS-CoV-2 infection or an uninfected control (not recorded which). Sequencing was done on a sample of whole blood. The J gene is TRBJ1-6, the V gene TRBV12-3 or TRBV12-4; possibly TRBD1 for D (5 bases). Written as DNA, the CDR3 is TGTGCCAGCAGTTTAGCGGGGGTAAATTCACCCCTCCACTTT. This sequence encodes CASSLAGVNSPLHF.